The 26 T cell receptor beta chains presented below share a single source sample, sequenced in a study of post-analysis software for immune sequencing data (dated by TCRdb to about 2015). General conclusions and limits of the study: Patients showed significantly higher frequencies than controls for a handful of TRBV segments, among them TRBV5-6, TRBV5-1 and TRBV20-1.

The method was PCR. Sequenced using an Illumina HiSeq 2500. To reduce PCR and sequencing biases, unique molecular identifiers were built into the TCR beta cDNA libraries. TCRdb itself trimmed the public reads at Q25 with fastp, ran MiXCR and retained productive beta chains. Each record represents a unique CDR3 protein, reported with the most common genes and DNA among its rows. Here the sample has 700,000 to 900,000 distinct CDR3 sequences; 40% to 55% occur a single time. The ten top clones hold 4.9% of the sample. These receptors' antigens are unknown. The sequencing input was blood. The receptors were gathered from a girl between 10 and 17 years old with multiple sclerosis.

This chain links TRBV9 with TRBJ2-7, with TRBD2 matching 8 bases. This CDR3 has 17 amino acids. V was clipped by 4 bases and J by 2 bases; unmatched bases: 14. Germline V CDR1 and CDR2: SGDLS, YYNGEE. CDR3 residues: CASSRQPLVAGTYEQYF. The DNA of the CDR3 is TGTGCCAGCAGCCGGCAGCCGTTGGTAGCGGGAACCTACGAGCAGTACTTC.

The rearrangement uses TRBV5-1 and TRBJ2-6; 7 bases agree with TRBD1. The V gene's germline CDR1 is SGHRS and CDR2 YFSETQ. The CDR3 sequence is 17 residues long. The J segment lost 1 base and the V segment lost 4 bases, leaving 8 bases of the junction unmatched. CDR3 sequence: CASSPRQGLSGANVLTF. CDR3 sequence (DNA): TGCGCCAGCAGCCCAAGACAGGGTTTGTCTGGGGCCAACGTCCTGACTTTC. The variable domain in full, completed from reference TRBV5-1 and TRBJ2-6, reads KAGVTQTPRYLIKTRGQQVTLSCSPISGHRSVSWYQQTPGQGLQFLFEYFSETQRNKGNFPGRFSGRQFSNSRSEMNVSTLELGDSALYLCASSPRQGLSGANVLTFGAGSRLTVL.

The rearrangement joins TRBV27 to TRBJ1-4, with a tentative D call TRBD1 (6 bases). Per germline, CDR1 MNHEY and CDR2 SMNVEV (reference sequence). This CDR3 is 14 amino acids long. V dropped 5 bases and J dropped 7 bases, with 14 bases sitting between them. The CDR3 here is CASSRSGAGEKLFF. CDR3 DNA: TGTGCCAGCAGTCGGTCAGGGGCCGGTGAAAAACTGTTTTTT.

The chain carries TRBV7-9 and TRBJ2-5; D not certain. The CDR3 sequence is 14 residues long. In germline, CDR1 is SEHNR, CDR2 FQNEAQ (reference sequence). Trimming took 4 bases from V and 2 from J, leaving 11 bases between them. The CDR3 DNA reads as TGTGCCAGCAGCTGGGCTATTGGTCAAGAGACCCAGTACTTC. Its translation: CASSWAIGQETQYF.

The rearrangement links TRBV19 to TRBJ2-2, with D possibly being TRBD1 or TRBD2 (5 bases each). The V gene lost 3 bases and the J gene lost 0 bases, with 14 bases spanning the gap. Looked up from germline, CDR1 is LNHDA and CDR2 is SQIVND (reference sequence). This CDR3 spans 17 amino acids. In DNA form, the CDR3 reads TGTGCCAGTAGTATGAGGGTAGGGACGGCGAACACCGGGGAGCTGTTTTTT. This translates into CASSMRVGTANTGELFF.

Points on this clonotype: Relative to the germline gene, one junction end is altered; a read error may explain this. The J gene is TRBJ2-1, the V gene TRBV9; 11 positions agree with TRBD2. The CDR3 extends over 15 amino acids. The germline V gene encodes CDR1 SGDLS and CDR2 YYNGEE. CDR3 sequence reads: CASSVVGLADNGQFF. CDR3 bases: TGTGCCAGCAGCGTAGTGGGACTAGCGGACAATGGGCAGTTCTTC.

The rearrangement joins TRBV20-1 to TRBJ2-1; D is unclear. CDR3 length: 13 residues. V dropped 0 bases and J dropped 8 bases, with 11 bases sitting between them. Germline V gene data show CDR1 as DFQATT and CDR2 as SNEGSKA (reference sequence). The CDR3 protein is CSARDYDQDEQFF. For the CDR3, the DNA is TGCAGTGCTAGAGATTATGACCAGGATGAGCAGTTCTTC.

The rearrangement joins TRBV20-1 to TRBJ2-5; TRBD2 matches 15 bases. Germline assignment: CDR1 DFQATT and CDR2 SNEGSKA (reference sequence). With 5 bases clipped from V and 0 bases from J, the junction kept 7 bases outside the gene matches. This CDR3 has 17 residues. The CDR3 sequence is CSAGGLAGGTYQETQYF. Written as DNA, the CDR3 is TGCAGTGCTGGCGGACTAGCGGGAGGGACGTACCAAGAGACCCAGTACTTC.

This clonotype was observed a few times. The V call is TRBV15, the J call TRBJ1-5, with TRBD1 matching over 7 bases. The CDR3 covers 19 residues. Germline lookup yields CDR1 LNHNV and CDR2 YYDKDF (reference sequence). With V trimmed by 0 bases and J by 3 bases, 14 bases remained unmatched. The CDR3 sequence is CATSRDQGRGGYNNQPQHF. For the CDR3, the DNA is TGTGCCACCAGCAGAGATCAGGGCAGGGGGGGATATAACAATCAGCCCCAGCATTTT.

This CDR3 is CATQGDQGNEQFF. The CDR3 nucleotides read TGTGCCACCCAGGGAGACCAAGGGAATGAGCAGTTCTTC. The chain is built from TRBV25-1 and TRBJ2-1; D is possibly TRBD1 or TRBD2 (5 bases each). This CDR3 comprises 13 residues. CDR1 and CDR2 from the germline V gene are MGHDK and SYGVNS. V was clipped by 10 bases and J by 7 bases, with 17 bases between them.

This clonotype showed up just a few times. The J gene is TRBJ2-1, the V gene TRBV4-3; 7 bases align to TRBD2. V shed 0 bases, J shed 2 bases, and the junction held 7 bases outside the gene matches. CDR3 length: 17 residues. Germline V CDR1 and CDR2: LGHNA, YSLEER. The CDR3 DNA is TGCGCCAGCAGCCAAGAAAGGGTCAGCGGGGCCTACAATGAGCAGTTCTTC. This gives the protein CASSQERVSGAYNEQFF.

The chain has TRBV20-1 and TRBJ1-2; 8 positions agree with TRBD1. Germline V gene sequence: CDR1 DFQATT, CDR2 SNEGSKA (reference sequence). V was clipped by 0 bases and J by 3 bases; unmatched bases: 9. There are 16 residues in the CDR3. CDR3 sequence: CSARDPLDRAHYGYTF. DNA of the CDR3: TGCAGTGCTAGAGACCCCTTGGACAGGGCTCACTATGGCTACACCTTC.

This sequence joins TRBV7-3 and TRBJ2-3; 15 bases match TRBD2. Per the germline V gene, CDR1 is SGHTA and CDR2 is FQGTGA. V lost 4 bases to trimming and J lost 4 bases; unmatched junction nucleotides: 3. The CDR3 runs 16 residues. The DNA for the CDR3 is TGTGCCAGCAGCTGGGGACTAGCGGGAGGCTCAGATACGCAGTATTTT. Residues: CASSWGLAGGSDTQYF.

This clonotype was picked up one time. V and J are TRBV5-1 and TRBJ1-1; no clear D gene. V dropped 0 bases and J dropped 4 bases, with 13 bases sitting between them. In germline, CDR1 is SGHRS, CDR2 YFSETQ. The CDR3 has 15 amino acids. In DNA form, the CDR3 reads TGCGCCAGCAGCTTGGCGGCGACGGGAGGCACTGAAGCTTTCTTT. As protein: CASSLAATGGTEAFF.

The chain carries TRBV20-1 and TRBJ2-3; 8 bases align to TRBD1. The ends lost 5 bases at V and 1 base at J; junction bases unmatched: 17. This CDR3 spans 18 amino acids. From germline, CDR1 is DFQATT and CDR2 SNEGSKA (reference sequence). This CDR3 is CSAAYRGNYRERTDTQYF. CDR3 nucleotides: TGCAGTGCTGCCTACAGGGGGAACTACCGAGAACGCACAGATACGCAGTATTTT.

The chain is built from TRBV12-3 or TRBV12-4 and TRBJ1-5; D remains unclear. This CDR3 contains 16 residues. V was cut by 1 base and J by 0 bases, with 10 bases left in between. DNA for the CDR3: TGTGCCAGCAGTTTAGGGGAATTACATAGCAATCAGCCCCAGCATTTT. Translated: CASSLGELHSNQPQHF.

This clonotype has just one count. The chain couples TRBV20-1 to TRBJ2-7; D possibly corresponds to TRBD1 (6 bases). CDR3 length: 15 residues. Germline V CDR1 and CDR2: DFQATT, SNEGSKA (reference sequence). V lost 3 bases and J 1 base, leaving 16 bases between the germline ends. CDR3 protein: CSASSPRGQSYEQYF. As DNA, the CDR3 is TGCAGTGCTAGTTCCCCTCGAGGACAGTCCTACGAGCAGTACTTC.

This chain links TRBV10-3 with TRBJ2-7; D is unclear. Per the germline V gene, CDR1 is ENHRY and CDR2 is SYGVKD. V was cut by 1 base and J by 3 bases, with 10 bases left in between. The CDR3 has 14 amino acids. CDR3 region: CAISEWGRSYEQYF. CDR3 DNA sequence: TGTGCCATCAGTGAGTGGGGAAGAAGCTACGAGCAGTACTTC.

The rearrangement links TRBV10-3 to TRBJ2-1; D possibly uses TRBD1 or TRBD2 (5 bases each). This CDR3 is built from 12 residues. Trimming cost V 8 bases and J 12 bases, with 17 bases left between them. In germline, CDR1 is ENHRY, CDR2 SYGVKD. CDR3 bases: TGTGCCATCTTGGGCAGGGAGACTGGGCAGTTCTTC. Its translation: CAILGRETGQFF.

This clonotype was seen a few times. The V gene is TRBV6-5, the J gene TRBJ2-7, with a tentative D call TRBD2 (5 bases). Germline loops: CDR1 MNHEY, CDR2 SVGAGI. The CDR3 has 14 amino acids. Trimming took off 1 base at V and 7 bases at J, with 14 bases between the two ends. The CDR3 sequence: CASSYLALGGEQYF. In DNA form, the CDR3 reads TGTGCCAGCAGTTACTTGGCCCTCGGCGGGGAGCAGTACTTC.

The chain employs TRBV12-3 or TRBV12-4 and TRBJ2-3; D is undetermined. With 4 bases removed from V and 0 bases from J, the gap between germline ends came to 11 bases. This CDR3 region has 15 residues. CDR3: CASSSGPISTDTQYF. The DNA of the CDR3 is TGTGCCAGCAGTTCCGGGCCTATTAGCACAGATACGCAGTATTTT.

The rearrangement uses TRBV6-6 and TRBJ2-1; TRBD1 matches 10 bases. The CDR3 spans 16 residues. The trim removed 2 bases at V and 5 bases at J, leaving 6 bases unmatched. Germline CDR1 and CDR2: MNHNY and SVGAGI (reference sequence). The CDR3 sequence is CASSYGTGQGNNEQFF. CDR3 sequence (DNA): TGTGCCAGCAGTTACGGCACGGGACAGGGGAACAATGAGCAGTTCTTC.

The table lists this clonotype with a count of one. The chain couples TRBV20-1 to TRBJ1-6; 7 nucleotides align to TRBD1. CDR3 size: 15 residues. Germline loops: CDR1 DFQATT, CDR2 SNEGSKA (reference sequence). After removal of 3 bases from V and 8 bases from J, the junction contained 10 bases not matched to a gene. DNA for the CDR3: TGCAGTGCTAGTGGTTGGGAGGGGGCGGATTCACCCCTCCACTTT. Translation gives CSASGWEGADSPLHF.

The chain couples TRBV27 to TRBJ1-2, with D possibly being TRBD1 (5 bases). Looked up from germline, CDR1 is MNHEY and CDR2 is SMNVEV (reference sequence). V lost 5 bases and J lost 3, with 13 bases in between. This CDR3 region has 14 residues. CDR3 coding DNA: TGTGCCAGCAGTCCTGGGGGGTCCGACTATGGCTACACCTTC. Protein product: CASSPGGSDYGYTF.

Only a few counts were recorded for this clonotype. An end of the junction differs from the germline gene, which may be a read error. The CDR3 is CASSLGTLETQYF. The CDR3 DNA sequence: TGCGCCAGCAGCTTGGGGACGTTAGAGACCCAGTACTTC. This chain connects TRBV7-2 to TRBJ2-5, with D perhaps TRBD1 or TRBD2 (5 bases each). CDR3 length equals 13 residues. In germline, CDR1 is SGHTA, CDR2 FQGNSA.

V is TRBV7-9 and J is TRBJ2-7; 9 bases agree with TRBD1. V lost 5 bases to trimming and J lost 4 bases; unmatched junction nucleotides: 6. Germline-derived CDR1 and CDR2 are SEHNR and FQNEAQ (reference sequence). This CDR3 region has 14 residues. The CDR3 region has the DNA TGTGCCAGCAGCAAACAGGACAGGGGATACGAGCAGTACTTC. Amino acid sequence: CASSKQDRGYEQYF.